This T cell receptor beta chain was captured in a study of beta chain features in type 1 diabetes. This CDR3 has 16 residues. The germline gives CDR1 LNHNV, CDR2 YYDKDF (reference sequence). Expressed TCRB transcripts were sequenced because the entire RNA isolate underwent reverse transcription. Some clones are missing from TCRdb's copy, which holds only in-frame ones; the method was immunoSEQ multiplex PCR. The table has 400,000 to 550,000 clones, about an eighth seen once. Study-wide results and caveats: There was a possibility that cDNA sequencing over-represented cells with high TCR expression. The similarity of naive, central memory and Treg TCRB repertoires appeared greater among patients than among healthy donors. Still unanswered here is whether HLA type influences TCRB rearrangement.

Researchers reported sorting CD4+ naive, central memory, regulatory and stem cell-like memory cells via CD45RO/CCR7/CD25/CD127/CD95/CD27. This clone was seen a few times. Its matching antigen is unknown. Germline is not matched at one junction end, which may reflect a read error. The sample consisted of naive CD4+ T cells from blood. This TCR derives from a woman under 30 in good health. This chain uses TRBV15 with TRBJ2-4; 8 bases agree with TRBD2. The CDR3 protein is CATSRDGGAAKNIQYF. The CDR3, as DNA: TGTGCCACCAGCCGAGACGGGGGGGCAGCCAAAAACATTCAGTACTTC.